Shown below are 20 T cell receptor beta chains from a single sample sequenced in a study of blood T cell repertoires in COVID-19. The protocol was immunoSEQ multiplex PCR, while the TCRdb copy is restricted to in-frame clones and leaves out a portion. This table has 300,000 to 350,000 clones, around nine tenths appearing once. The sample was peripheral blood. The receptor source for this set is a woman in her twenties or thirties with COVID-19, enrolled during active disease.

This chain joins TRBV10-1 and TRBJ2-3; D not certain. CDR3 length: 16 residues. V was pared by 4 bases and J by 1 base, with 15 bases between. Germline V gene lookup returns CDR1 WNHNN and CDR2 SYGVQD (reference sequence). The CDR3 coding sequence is TGCGCCAGCAGTGGGGTCGAAAACGCGGGCACAGATACGCAGTATTTT. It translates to CASSGVENAGTDTQYF.

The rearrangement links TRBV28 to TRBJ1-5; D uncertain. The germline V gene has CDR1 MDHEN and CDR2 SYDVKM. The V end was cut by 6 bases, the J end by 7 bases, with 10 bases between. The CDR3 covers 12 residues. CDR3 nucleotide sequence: TGTGCCAGCAGCCCACTTACCCAGCCCCAGCATTTT. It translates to CASSPLTQPQHF.

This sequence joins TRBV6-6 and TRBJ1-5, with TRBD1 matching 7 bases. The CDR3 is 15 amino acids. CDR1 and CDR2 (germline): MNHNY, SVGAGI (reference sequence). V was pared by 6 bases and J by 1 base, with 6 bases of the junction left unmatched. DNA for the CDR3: TGTGCCAGCAGACTTGTGGACAGGAGCAATCAGCCCCAGCATTTT. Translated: CASRLVDRSNQPQHF.

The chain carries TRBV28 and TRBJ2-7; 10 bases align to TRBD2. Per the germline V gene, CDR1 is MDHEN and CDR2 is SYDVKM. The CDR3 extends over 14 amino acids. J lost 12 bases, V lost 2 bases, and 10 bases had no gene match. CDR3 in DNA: TGTGCCAGCAGTTTAGTTACTAGCGGGATAATCCCGTACTTC. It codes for CASSLVTSGIIPYF. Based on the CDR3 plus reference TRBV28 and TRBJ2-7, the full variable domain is DVKVTQSSRYLVKRTGEKVFLECVQDMDHENMFWYRQDPGLGLRLIYFSYDVKMKEKGDIPEGYSVSREKKERFSLILESASTNQTSMYLCASSLVTSGIIPYFGPGTRLTVT.

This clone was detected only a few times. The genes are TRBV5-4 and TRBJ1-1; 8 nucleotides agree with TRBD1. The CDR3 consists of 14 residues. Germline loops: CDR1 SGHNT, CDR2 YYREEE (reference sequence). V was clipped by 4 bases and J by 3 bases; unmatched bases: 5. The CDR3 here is CASSPGGVDTEAFF. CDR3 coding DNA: TGTGCCAGCAGCCCAGGGGGCGTAGACACTGAAGCTTTCTTT.

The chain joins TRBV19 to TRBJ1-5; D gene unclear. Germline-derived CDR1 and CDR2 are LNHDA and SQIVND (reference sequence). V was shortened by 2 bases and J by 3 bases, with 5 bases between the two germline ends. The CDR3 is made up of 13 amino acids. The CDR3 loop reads CASSITPNQPQHF. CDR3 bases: TGTGCCAGTAGTATAACTCCCAATCAGCCCCAGCATTTT.

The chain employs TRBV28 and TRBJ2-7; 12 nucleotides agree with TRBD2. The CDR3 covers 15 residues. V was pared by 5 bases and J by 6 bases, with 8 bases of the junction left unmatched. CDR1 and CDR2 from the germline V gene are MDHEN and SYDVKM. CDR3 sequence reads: CASSPPSGRGLEQYF. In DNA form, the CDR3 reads TGTGCCAGCAGTCCTCCTAGCGGGAGGGGGCTCGAGCAGTACTTC.

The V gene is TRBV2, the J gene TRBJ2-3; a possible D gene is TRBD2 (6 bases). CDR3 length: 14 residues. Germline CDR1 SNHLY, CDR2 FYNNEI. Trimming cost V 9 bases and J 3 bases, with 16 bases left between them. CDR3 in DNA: TGTGCCAGTACCCCGGCGCGGGGTACAGATACGCAGTATTTT. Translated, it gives CASTPARGTDTQYF. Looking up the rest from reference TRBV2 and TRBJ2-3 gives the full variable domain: EPEVTQTPSHQVTQMGQEVILRCVPISNHLYFYWYRQILGQKVEFLVSFYNNEISEKSEIFDDQFSVERPDGSNFTLKIRSTKLEDSAMYFCASTPARGTDTQYFGPGTRLTVL.

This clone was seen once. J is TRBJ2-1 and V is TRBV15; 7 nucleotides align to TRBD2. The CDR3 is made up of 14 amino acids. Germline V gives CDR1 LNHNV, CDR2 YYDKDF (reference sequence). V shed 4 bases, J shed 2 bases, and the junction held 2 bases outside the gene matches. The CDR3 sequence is CATSNLAAYNEQFF. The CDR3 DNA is TGTGCCACCAGCAACCTAGCGGCCTACAATGAGCAGTTCTTC.

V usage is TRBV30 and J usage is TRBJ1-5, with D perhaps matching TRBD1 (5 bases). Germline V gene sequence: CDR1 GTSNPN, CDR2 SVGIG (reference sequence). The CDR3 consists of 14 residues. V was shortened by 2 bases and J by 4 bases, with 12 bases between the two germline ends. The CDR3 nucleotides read TGTGCCTGGAGTCTGACGACAGAAAATCAGCCCCAGCATTTT. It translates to CAWSLTTENQPQHF.

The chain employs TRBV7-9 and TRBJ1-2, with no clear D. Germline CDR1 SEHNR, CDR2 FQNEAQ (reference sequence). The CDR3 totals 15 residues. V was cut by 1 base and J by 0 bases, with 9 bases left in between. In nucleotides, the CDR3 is TGTGCCAGCAGCTTAGAGGCGACACCTAACTATGGCTACACCTTC. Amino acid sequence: CASSLEATPNYGYTF.

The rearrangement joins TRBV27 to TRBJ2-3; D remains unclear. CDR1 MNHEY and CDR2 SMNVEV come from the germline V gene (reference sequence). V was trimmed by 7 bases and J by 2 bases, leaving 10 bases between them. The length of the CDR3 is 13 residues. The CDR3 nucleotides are TGTGCCAGCAAACTGTCCCACACAGATACGCAGTATTTT. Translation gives CASKLSHTDTQYF.

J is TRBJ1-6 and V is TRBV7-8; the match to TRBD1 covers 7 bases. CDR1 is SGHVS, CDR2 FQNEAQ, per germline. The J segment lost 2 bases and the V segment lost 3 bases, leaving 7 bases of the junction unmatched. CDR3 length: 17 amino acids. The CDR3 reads CASSFSQGKTYNSPLHF. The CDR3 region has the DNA TGTGCCAGCAGCTTTTCACAGGGGAAGACCTATAATTCACCCCTCCACTTT.

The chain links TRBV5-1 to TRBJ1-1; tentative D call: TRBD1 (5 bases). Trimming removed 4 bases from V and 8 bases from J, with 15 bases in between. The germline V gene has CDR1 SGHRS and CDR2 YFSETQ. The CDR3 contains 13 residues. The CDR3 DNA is TGCGCCAGCAGCCCTAGAATGGGGCAGGAAGCTTTCTTT. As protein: CASSPRMGQEAFF. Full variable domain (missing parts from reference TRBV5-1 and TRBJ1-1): KAGVTQTPRYLIKTRGQQVTLSCSPISGHRSVSWYQQTPGQGLQFLFEYFSETQRNKGNFPGRFSGRQFSNSRSEMNVSTLELGDSALYLCASSPRMGQEAFFGQGTRLTVV.

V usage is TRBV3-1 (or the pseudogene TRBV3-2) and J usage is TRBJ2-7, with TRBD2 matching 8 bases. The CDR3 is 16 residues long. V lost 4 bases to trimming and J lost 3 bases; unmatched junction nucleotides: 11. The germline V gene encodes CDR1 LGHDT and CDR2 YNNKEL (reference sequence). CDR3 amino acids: CASSPAGGATHYEQYF. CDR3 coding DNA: TGTGCCAGCAGCCCCGCCGGGGGGGCCACCCACTACGAGCAGTACTTC.

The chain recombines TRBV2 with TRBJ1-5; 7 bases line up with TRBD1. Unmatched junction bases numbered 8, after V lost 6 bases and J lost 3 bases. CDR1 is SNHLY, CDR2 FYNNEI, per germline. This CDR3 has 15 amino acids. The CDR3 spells CASSPEQGPNQPQHF. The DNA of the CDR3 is TGTGCCAGCAGCCCAGAACAGGGGCCCAATCAGCCCCAGCATTTT.

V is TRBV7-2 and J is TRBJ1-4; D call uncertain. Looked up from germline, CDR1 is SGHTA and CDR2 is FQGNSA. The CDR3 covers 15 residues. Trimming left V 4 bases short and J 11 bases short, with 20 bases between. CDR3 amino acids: CASSSGIGVPRKLFF. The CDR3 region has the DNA TGTGCCAGCAGCTCAGGCATCGGGGTCCCCAGGAAACTGTTTTTT.

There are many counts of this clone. The CDR3 loop reads CASSLGLAGMNTGELFF. In DNA form, the CDR3 reads TGTGCCAGCAGCTTAGGCCTAGCGGGGATGAACACCGGGGAGCTGTTTTTT. This chain links TRBV7-2 with TRBJ2-2, with 9 bases fitting TRBD2. Looked up from germline, CDR1 is SGHTA and CDR2 is FQGNSA. The CDR3 contains 17 residues. V shed 1 base and J 1 base; nucleotides not matched to a gene: 4.

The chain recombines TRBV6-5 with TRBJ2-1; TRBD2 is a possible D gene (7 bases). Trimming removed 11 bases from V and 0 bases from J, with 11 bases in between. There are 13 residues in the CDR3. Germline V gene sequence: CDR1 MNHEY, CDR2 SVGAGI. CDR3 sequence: CAAGAGSYNEQFF. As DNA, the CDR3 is TGTGCCGCGGGGGCAGGCTCCTACAATGAGCAGTTCTTC.

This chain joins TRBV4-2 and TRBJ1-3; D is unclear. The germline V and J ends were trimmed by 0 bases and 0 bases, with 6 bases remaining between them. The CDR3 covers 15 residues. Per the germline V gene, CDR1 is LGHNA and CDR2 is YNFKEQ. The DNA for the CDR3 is TGTGCCAGCAGCCAAGATTCCAACTCTGGAAACACCATATATTTT. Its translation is CASSQDSNSGNTIYF.